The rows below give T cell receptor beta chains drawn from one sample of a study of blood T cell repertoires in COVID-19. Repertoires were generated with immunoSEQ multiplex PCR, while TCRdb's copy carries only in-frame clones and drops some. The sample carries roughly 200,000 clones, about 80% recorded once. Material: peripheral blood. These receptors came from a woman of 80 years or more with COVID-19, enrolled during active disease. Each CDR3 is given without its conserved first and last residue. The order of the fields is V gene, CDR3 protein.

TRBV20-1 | SAIDEPSYT
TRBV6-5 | ASSPDRGYGYT
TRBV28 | ASSLPGANTGELF
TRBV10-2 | ASSESAGAGPTDTQY
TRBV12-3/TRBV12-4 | ASSFSSNQPQH
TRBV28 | ASSQGQGGTEAF
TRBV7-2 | ASSFDRVDYEQY
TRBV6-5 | ASIYRTGGANVLT
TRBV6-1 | ASSERGTEAF
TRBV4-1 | ASSQDSRQSYGYT
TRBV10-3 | AIKGQAGELF
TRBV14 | ASSQEGELPF
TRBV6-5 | ASSYLDRSRNIQY
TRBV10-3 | AIRDDRDTEAF
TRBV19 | ASTPSDRYQGGYT
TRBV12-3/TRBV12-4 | ASSLDRGGTQY
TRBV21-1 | ASSNEPRNTEAF
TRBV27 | ASWPAGGSTDTQY
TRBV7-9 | ASSPQGDTEAF
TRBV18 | ASSPRPGQNSNQPQH